A selection of T cell receptor beta chains follows, all from one sample in a study of blood T cell repertoires in COVID-19. This table comes from immunoSEQ multiplex PCR, and its TCRdb copy is limited to in-frame clones, with some not included. This sample has about 250,000 clones, with 75% to 90% found just once. Sequenced sample: PBMCs or T cells enriched from blood (not recorded which). The receptors stem from a woman between 18 and 29 years old who had recovered from COVID-19. Both conserved end residues are part of each CDR3. Each record gives: CDR3 protein, CDR3 DNA, CDR3 length, J gene, D gene, V gene, clone size. The D gene is left open where the match is weak. For some rows the clone size is stated as once, few or many, or as a class when expanded; others skip it.

CASSKGQNYGYTF | TGTGCCAGCAGTAAGGGACAGAACTATGGCTACACCTTC | 13 | TRBJ1-2 | TRBD1 | TRBV28 | NA
CASSDSAGIGETQYF | TGTGCCAGCAGTGACTCTGCCGGGATCGGGGAGACCCAGTACTTC | 15 | TRBJ2-5 | NA | TRBV6-4 | NA
CASSTGQIYGYTF | TGTGCCAGCAGCACGGGACAGATCTATGGCTACACCTTC | 13 | TRBJ1-2 | TRBD1 | TRBV7-8 | NA
CASSYGQGNGYTF | TGTGCCAGCAGTTACGGACAGGGTAATGGCTACACCTTC | 13 | TRBJ1-2 | TRBD1 | TRBV6-5 | NA
CAISVSQGAYSPLHF | TGTGCCATCAGTGTCTCACAGGGGGCGTATTCACCCCTCCACTTT | 15 | TRBJ1-6 | TRBD1 | TRBV10-3 | NA
CASSLAGKTGVSNYGYTF | TGCGCCAGCAGCTTGGCCGGCAAAACAGGGGTATCAAACTATGGCTACACCTTC | 18 | TRBJ1-2 | TRBD1 | TRBV5-1 | once
CASSDGTGPLNEKLFF | TGTGCCAGCAGTGATGGGACAGGACCTCTTAATGAAAAACTGTTTTTT | 16 | TRBJ1-4 | TRBD1 | TRBV2 | once
CASSLAFGLKETQYF | TGTGCCAGCAGCTTAGCGTTTGGACTCAAAGAGACCCAGTACTTC | 15 | TRBJ2-5 | NA | TRBV7-6 | NA
CASSGSGGAGKTQYF | TGTGCCAGCAGCGGAAGCGGGGGGGCTGGAAAAACGCAGTATTTT | 15 | TRBJ2-3 | TRBD2 | TRBV7-6 | NA
CASSFSGIGYEQYF | TGTGCCAGCAGCTTCTCAGGGATTGGGTACGAGCAGTACTTC | 14 | TRBJ2-7 | NA | TRBV5-5 | NA
CASRETGVETQYF | TGTGCCAGCAGAGAGACAGGGGTGGAGACCCAGTACTTC | 13 | TRBJ2-5 | TRBD1 | TRBV3-1/TRBV3-2 | NA
CASSKDRGPPLHF | TGTGCCAGCAGCAAGGACAGGGGACCACCCCTCCACTTT | 13 | TRBJ1-6 | TRBD1 | TRBV5-6 | NA
CASSEETGLNEQFF | TGTGCCAGCAGTGAAGAGACAGGCCTCAATGAGCAGTTCTTC | 14 | TRBJ2-1 | NA | TRBV6-1 | NA
CASRETGQGTHEQYF | TGTGCCAGCAGGGAAACGGGACAGGGTACCCACGAGCAGTACTTC | 15 | TRBJ2-7 | TRBD1 | TRBV25-1 | NA
CASSVSGDTMYF | TGTGCCAGCAGTGTATCGGGAGATACCATGTACTTC | 12 | TRBJ2-5 | NA | TRBV2 | NA
CASSPPPSGQGHEQYF | TGTGCCAGCAGCCCACCCCCCTCGGGACAGGGCCACGAGCAGTACTTC | 16 | TRBJ2-7 | TRBD1 | TRBV7-6 | NA
CASSLDRGSAEAFF | TGTGCCAGCAGCTTAGATAGGGGAAGCGCTGAAGCTTTCTTT | 14 | TRBJ1-1 | NA | TRBV7-8 | NA
CATSRVSSTEAFF | TGTGCCACCAGCAGGGTTAGTAGCACTGAAGCTTTCTTT | 13 | TRBJ1-1 | NA | TRBV15 | NA
CASSPEMTGVVETQYF | TGCGCCAGCAGCCCCGAAATGACAGGGGTGGTGGAGACCCAGTACTTC | 16 | TRBJ2-5 | TRBD1 | TRBV5-1 | NA
CASRTFYLGTQETQYF | TGTGCCAGCAGGACCTTTTATTTGGGCACCCAAGAGACCCAGTACTTC | 16 | TRBJ2-5 | NA | TRBV28 | NA
CASSSVYNEQFF | TGTGCCAGCAGCTCGGTCTACAATGAGCAGTTCTTC | 12 | TRBJ2-1 | NA | TRBV14 | once
CSVSPDRAGEKLFF | TGCAGCGTTAGCCCGGACAGGGCGGGTGAAAAACTGTTTTTT | 14 | TRBJ1-4 | TRBD1 | TRBV29-1 | few
CASSLLAAYQETQYF | TGTGCCAGCAGTTTACTAGCTGCGTACCAAGAGACCCAGTACTTC | 15 | TRBJ2-5 | NA | TRBV27 | NA
CSASAPGVLHNEQFF | TGCAGTGCTAGTGCGCCAGGGGTCTTGCACAATGAGCAGTTCTTC | 15 | TRBJ2-1 | NA | TRBV20-1 | NA
CASSVGQPSGNTIYF | TGTGCCAGCAGCGTCGGACAGCCCTCTGGAAACACCATATATTTT | 15 | TRBJ1-3 | NA | TRBV5-4 | NA
CASSLGDYGYTF | TGTGCCAGCAGCTTAGGCGACTATGGCTACACCTTC | 12 | TRBJ1-2 | NA | TRBV7-8 | NA
CASSFSEGTEAFF | TGTGCTAGCAGCTTTAGCGAGGGCACTGAAGCTTTCTTT | 13 | TRBJ1-1 | NA | TRBV7-7 | NA
CASNLGPGDNQPQHF | TGTGCCAGCAACCTAGGTCCAGGGGACAATCAGCCCCAGCATTTT | 15 | TRBJ1-5 | NA | TRBV5-4 | many
CAWSVGQGHQPQHF | TGTGCCTGGAGTGTAGGGCAGGGACACCAGCCCCAGCATTTT | 14 | TRBJ1-5 | NA | TRBV30 | NA
CATLTGSRNEQFF | TGTGCCACCCTCACGGGGTCTCGGAATGAGCAGTTCTTC | 13 | TRBJ2-1 | NA | TRBV6-5 | NA
CASSWEGDTQYF | TGTGCCAGCAGCTGGGAGGGGGATACGCAGTATTTT | 12 | TRBJ2-3 | TRBD2 | TRBV7-6 | once
CASSPQGWLLTGEAFF | TGTGCCAGCAGCCCGCAGGGGTGGCTATTAACAGGTGAAGCTTTCTTT | 16 | TRBJ1-1 | NA | TRBV4-2 | NA
CASSLWQGRDEQYF | TGTGCCAGCAGCTTGTGGCAGGGTCGCGACGAGCAGTACTTC | 14 | TRBJ2-7 | NA | TRBV5-6 | NA
CASGFYRTTGYEGYTF | TGTGCTAGTGGTTTCTACCGCACGACAGGGTACGAAGGCTACACCTTC | 16 | TRBJ1-2 | TRBD1 | TRBV12-5 | NA
CASTKTQAGEYEQYF | TGTGCCAGCACCAAAACCCAGGCAGGGGAGTATGAGCAGTACTTC | 15 | TRBJ2-7 | NA | TRBV27 | NA
CSGRAGLVQQFF | TGCAGCGGTCGGGCGGGCCTTGTGCAGCAGTTCTTC | 12 | TRBJ2-1 | NA | TRBV29-1 | NA
CASSPRDFSYEQYF | TGTGCCAGCAGCCCCCGGGACTTCTCCTACGAGCAGTACTTC | 14 | TRBJ2-7 | NA | TRBV7-9 | NA
CATSRDNGYTF | TGTGCCACCAGCAGAGATAATGGCTACACCTTC | 11 | TRBJ1-2 | NA | TRBV15 | NA
CASSERANVLSNQPQHF | TGTGCCAGCAGTGAACGTGCCAATGTCCTAAGCAATCAGCCCCAGCATTTT | 17 | TRBJ1-5 | NA | TRBV2 | NA
CASSVKAALEAFF | TGTGCCAGCAGTGTTAAGGCGGCCCTTGAAGCTTTCTTT | 13 | TRBJ1-1 | NA | TRBV21-1 | NA
CASSGDLLGVNYEQYF | TGTGCCAGCAGTGGGGACTTATTGGGGGTAAACTACGAGCAGTACTTC | 16 | TRBJ2-7 | NA | TRBV2 | NA
CAISELGQGNTEAFF | TGTGCCATCAGTGAGCTGGGACAGGGGAACACTGAAGCTTTCTTT | 15 | TRBJ1-1 | TRBD1 | TRBV10-3 | NA
CASSPGFNQPQHF | TGTGCCAGCAGCCCGGGGTTCAATCAGCCCCAGCATTTT | 13 | TRBJ1-5 | NA | TRBV7-6 | NA
CASKYRDRAYGYTF | TGTGCCAGCAAATACCGGGACAGGGCTTATGGCTACACCTTC | 14 | TRBJ1-2 | TRBD1 | TRBV28 | NA